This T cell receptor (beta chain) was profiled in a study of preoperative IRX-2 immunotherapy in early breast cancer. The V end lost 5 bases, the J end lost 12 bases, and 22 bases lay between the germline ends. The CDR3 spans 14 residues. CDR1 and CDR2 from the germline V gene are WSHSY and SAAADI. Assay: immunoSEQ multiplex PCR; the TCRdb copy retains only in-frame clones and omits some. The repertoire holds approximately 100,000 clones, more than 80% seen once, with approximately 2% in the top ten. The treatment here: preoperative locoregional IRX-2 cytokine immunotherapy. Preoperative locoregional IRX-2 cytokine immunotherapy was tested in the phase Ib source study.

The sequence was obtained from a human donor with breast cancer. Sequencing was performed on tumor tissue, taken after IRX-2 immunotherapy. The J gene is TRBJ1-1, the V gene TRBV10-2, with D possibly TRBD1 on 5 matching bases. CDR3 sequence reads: CASSKDRIEILTFF. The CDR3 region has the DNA TGCGCCAGCAGTAAAGACAGAATCGAAATCTTGACTTTCTTT.